This record concerns one TCR beta chain sequence. Measured with immunoSEQ multiplex PCR; TCRdb has only the in-frame clones, and not every one. Of some 460,000 clones in the sample, 85% to 90% were seen once. CDR1 and CDR2 (germline): MNHEY, SVGEGT. CDR3 size: 17 residues. With V trimmed by 2 bases and J by 0 bases, 8 bases remained unmatched. The data stem from a study of blood T cell repertoires in COVID-19. Study background: Sites across the United States, Italy and Spain contributed samples from acute and convalescent COVID-19.

The sequenced sample consisted of peripheral blood. The chain combines TRBV6-2 or TRBV6-3 with TRBJ2-7; 9 nucleotides agree with TRBD2. The clonotype originates from a woman between 25 and 40 years old with acute or convalescent COVID-19. The CDR3 DNA reads as TGTGCCAGCAGTTACGAGGCGGGGGGGAAAATCTCCTACGAGCAGTACTTC. It yields the protein CASSYEAGGKISYEQYF.